Presented here are 19 T cell receptor beta chains from one specimen sequenced in a study of blood T cell repertoires in COVID-19. TCRdb's table, derived via immunoSEQ multiplex PCR, lists solely in-frame clones and lacks some. The repertoire includes around 330,000 clones, roughly nine tenths of them detected once, and around 2.7% sits in the top ten. Source material: PBMCs or T cells enriched from blood (not recorded which). The receptors here all came from a man between 60 and 75 years old who had recovered from COVID-19.

The chain has TRBV29-1 and TRBJ2-1, with D perhaps TRBD1 (5 bases). The CDR3 extends over 14 amino acids. The germline CDR1 and CDR2 sequences are SQVTM and ANQGSEA. Trimming removed 6 bases from V and 0 bases from J, with 12 bases in between. For the CDR3, the DNA is TGCAGCGTGAGGCAGGGTTTCTCCTACAATGAGCAGTTCTTC. This gives the protein CSVRQGFSYNEQFF.

The V and J genes are TRBV4-3 and TRBJ2-2, with 8 bases that match TRBD2. The CDR3 is 15 residues long. V dropped 3 bases and J dropped 6; count of bases not matched to a gene: 6. Germline CDR1 and CDR2: LGHNA and YSLEER. The CDR3 is CASSHGGANPGELFF. The CDR3 DNA reads as TGCGCCAGCAGCCACGGGGGGGCCAATCCCGGGGAGCTGTTTTTT.

The chain carries TRBV30 and TRBJ2-3; 11 nucleotides agree with TRBD2. The CDR3 has 15 amino acids. Germline V gene data show CDR1 as GTSNPN and CDR2 as SVGIG (reference sequence). V shed 4 bases and J 2 bases; nucleotides not matched to a gene: 5. CDR3 coding DNA: TGTGCCTGGAACCGGGGACTAGCGGCCACAGATACGCAGTATTTT. Amino acid sequence: CAWNRGLAATDTQYF.

This clone was counted once. The rearrangement links TRBV19 to TRBJ2-3, with 8 positions matching TRBD2. CDR1 LNHDA and CDR2 SQIVND come from the germline V gene (reference sequence). After removal of 6 bases from V and 1 base from J, the junction contained 6 bases not matched to a gene. The CDR3 has 15 amino acids. CDR3 protein: CASRLLAGGTDTQYF. In nucleotides, the CDR3 is TGTGCCAGTAGACTGCTAGCGGGCGGCACAGATACGCAGTATTTT.

V usage is TRBV3-1 (or the pseudogene TRBV3-2) and J usage is TRBJ1-5; 9 bases are shared with TRBD1. The J segment lost 7 bases and the V segment lost 4 bases, leaving 5 bases of the junction unmatched. From germline, CDR1 is LGHDT and CDR2 YNNKEL (reference sequence). The CDR3 loop spans 14 amino acids. CDR3 nucleotides: TGTGCCAGCAGCCTTGGACAGGGGAGGCAGCCCCAGCATTTT. Translating gives CASSLGQGRQPQHF.

The V and J genes are TRBV7-9 and TRBJ1-5; D possibly corresponds to TRBD1 (6 bases). Germline V gene lookup returns CDR1 SEHNR and CDR2 FQNEAQ (reference sequence). The CDR3 is 18 residues long. Deletions cut 1 base from V and 0 bases from J, with 16 bases between. Here the CDR3 reads CASSLGQPGGPSNQPQHF. As DNA, the CDR3 is TGTGCCAGCAGCTTAGGACAGCCCGGGGGGCCTAGCAATCAGCCCCAGCATTTT. The full variable domain, its missing parts supplied by reference TRBV7-9 and TRBJ1-5, is DTGVSQNPRHKITKRGQNVTFRCDPISEHNRLYWYRQTLGQGPEFLTYFQNEAQLEKSRLLSDRFSAERPKGSFSTLEIQRTEQGDSAMYLCASSLGQPGGPSNQPQHFGDGTRLSIL.

The rearrangement joins TRBV2 to TRBJ1-5, with D possibly matching TRBD1 (5 bases). The CDR3 is 14 residues long. Trimming pared 5 bases from V and 3 bases from J, leaving 11 bases between. In germline, CDR1 is SNHLY, CDR2 FYNNEI. The CDR3 DNA reads TGTGCCAGCAGTCGTCGGGGGGACAATCAGCCCCAGCATTTT. Protein: CASSRRGDNQPQHF.

The chain recombines TRBV3-1 (or the pseudogene TRBV3-2) with TRBJ2-1, with D maybe TRBD1 (5 bases). CDR1 is LGHDT and CDR2 is YNNKEL in the germline V gene (reference sequence). The CDR3 has 13 residues. Trimming removed 4 bases at V and 9 bases at J, with 13 bases between. The CDR3 here is CASSLQGGVEQFF. CDR3 DNA sequence: TGTGCCAGCAGCCTCCAGGGTGGCGTTGAGCAGTTCTTC.

CDR3 sequence: CASSFQGGNEKLFF. For the CDR3, the DNA is TGTGCCAGCAGCTTTCAGGGCGGTAATGAAAAACTGTTTTTT. The chain recombines TRBV7-9 with TRBJ1-4, with D possibly TRBD1 on 5 matching bases. CDR1 is SEHNR, CDR2 FQNEAQ, per germline (reference sequence). V was pared by 3 bases and J by 4 bases, with 9 bases between. The CDR3 sequence is 14 residues long.

The J gene is TRBJ2-7, the V gene TRBV19, with D possibly being TRBD1 (6 bases). Germline-derived CDR1 and CDR2 are LNHDA and SQIVND (reference sequence). The CDR3 runs 14 residues. Deletions cut 5 bases from V and 3 bases from J, with 14 bases between. The CDR3 loop reads CASSPAVQGYEQYF. The CDR3, as DNA: TGTGCCAGTAGTCCCGCGGTACAGGGCTACGAGCAGTACTTC.

CDR3: CSVRKTPPEQYF. DNA for the CDR3: TGCAGCGTGAGGAAAACACCCCCCGAGCAGTATTTT. This chain connects TRBV29-1 to TRBJ2-3; D is undetermined. The CDR3 consists of 12 residues. The V gene lost 6 bases and the J gene lost 11 bases, with 18 bases spanning the gap. The germline CDR1 and CDR2 sequences are SQVTM and ANQGSEA.

There are a few counts of this clone. The V gene is TRBV5-4, the J gene TRBJ2-2, with 8 bases aligning to TRBD1. The ends lost 2 bases at V and 7 bases at J; junction bases unmatched: 4. The CDR3 covers 14 residues. Germline CDR1 SGHNT, CDR2 YYREEE (reference sequence). CDR3 nucleotide sequence: TGTGCCAGCAGCTTTCAGGGGGCGAGCGGGGAGCTGTTTTTT. Translated, it gives CASSFQGASGELFF.

The genes are TRBV30 and TRBJ1-6, with a possible D match to TRBD1 (6 bases). V was pared by 3 bases and J by 8 bases, with 11 bases between. Per germline, CDR1 GTSNPN and CDR2 SVGIG (reference sequence). CDR3 length equals 13 residues. The DNA for the CDR3 is TGTGCCTGGAGGGGCAGGGGAGATTCACCCCTCCACTTT. It is translated as CAWRGRGDSPLHF.

CDR3 nucleotides: TGTGCCAGCAGCCGACGGGATTCATCGGGGCCCCAGCATTTT. Residues: CASSRRDSSGPQHF. The V gene is TRBV3-1 (or the pseudogene TRBV3-2), the J gene TRBJ1-5; D is ambiguous. CDR3 length equals 14 residues. CDR1 LGHDT and CDR2 YNNKEL come from the germline V gene (reference sequence). Between the trimmed V and J ends, which lost 4 bases and 9 bases, there was a span of 16 bases.

The J gene is TRBJ1-6, the V gene TRBV20-1, with D tentatively TRBD1 (5 bases). The CDR3 loop spans 11 amino acids. Per germline, CDR1 DFQATT and CDR2 SNEGSKA (reference sequence). Deletions cut 3 bases from V and 17 bases from J, with 14 bases between. CDR3: CSARDQTVIHF. CDR3 nucleotide sequence: TGCAGTGCTAGGGACCAGACAGTCATCCACTTT.

This clone has at least ten counts. The chain employs TRBV9 and TRBJ1-6; D may be TRBD1 (5 bases). This CDR3 is built from 16 residues. The germline gives CDR1 SGDLS, CDR2 YYNGEE. V shed 2 bases and J shed 6 bases, with 15 bases lying between them. The CDR3 spells CASSVGGTYLNSPLHF. In DNA form, the CDR3 reads TGTGCCAGCAGCGTCGGGGGGACCTATCTTAATTCACCCCTCCACTTT.

The chain employs TRBV11-3 and TRBJ2-7; D is possibly TRBD2 (6 bases). CDR3 length equals 11 residues. V gave up 8 bases and J gave up 3 bases, with 8 bases separating them. Germline CDR1 reads SGHNT; CDR2 reads YENEEA. The CDR3 region has the DNA TGTGCCAGCGCGCGGGGCTACGAGCAGTACTTC. Translation: CASARGYEQYF. Complete variable domain (other parts from reference TRBV11-3 and TRBJ2-7): EAGVVQSPRYKIIEKKQPVAFWCNPISGHNTLYWYLQNLGQGPELLIRYENEEAVDDSQLPKDRFSAERLKGVDSTLKIQPAELGDSAVYLCASARGYEQYFGPGTRLTVT.

The gene calls are TRBV19 and TRBJ2-1, with TRBD2 matching 8 bases. CDR1 and CDR2 (germline): LNHDA, SQIVND (reference sequence). This CDR3 is built from 17 residues. Trimming at V came to 6 bases and at J to 7 bases, leaving 17 bases not matched to a gene. In DNA form, the CDR3 reads TGTGCCAGTAGCCCCCTGTGGATAGCGGGACCAGATAATGAGCAGTTCTTC. Its protein is CASSPLWIAGPDNEQFF.

J is TRBJ2-1 and V is TRBV9; TRBD2 agrees at 9 bases. There are 17 residues in the CDR3. In germline, CDR1 is SGDLS, CDR2 YYNGEE. V dropped 3 bases and J dropped 1; count of bases not matched to a gene: 8. CDR3 in DNA: TGTGCCAGCAGCGCCGCTAGCGGGGTGTCTTCCTACAATGAGCAGTTCTTC. It is translated as CASSAASGVSSYNEQFF.